The following is a T cell receptor beta chain sequence with its context. This clone's antigen is unknown. Base qualities are not at hand, and no much larger clone is one base apart. The sample is drawn from a study of blood T cell repertoires in COVID-19 (dated by TCRdb to between 2020 and 2021). With respect to the entire study: Samples covering the acute and convalescent phases of COVID-19 were provided by collaborators in the United States, Italy and Spain. The prospective study material was composed of cDNA or gDNA derived from T cells, B-cell-depleted T cells, or PBMCs. Deeply sampled blood TCRbeta repertoires from subjects exposed to, actively infected with, or recovered from COVID-19 were included in the dataset. The samples were drawn from two sources: the first 160 participants of the ongoing ImmuneRACE study, and 950 to 1,500 subjects contributed by 6 global collaborators. The repertoires were released in a freely available public database meant as a resource for research on the immune response to SARS-CoV-2. Where available, HLA class I and class II types were taken from metadata supplied by the sample provider and were not determined by assay-based typing. Sample metadata almost always included a de-identified subject ID, COVID-19 status, age in years and sex. The research as a whole found: How much clinical and demographic metadata was included differed by source and by participant, and the metadata was provided uncurated.

The CDR3 has 13 amino acids, counting the end cysteine and phenylalanine. Here the CDR3 DNA is all that survives: 39 bases in frame from base 1. From the germline V gene, CDR1 is KGHSH and CDR2 is LQKENI. The V end loses 3 bases and the J end loses 2 bases, and a stretch of 7 bases separates them. TCRbeta CDR3 regions were amplified from genomic DNA using the immunoSEQ Assay, a bias-controlled multiplex PCR. From the authors' description of their analysis: The number of nucleated cells in each sample was estimated from the amplification of reference gene primers within the assay. To quantify the absolute abundance of each unique TCRbeta CDR3 rearrangement, sequence reads were collapsed and filtered. For each sample, productive Simpson clonality was calculated by taking the square root of Simpson's diversity index across productive rearrangements. TCRdb provides this immuneACCESS table in a form limited to in-frame rearrangements. Some clones are lacking; in checked studies, under half of them reflect an unresolved V gene, and why the rest are absent is not known. V, J and clone size are those of that table, while D and trimming were read from the DNA. The sample table shows about 260,000 clones, and 75% to 90% are seen once. Of the sample, 3% to 4% falls within the top ten clones.

The collaborating institutions used their own protocols to collect whole blood in K2EDTA tubes. For TCRbeta analysis, collaborators shipped samples in one of three forms: frozen whole blood, isolated PBMCs, or DNA extracted from either of those sample types. This clonotype originated in a woman aged 40 to 49 with acute or convalescent COVID-19. Input material: peripheral blood. The V and J genes are TRBV18 and TRBJ1-2; the D gene lacks a confident call. The DNA sequence follows: TGTGCCAGCTCACCTGACGGGAACTATGGCTACACCTTC. This gives the protein CASSPDGNYGYTF.